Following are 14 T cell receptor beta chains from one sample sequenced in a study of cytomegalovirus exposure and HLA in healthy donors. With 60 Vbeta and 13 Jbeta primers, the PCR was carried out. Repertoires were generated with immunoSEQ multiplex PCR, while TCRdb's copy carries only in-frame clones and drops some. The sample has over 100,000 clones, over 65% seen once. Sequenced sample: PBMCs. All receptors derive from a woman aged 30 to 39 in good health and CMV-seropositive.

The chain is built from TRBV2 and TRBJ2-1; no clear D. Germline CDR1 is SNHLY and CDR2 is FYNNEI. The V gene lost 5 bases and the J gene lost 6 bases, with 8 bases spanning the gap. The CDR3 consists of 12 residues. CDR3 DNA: TGTGCCAGCAGTATCTACGGCAATGAGCAGTTCTTC. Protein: CASSIYGNEQFF. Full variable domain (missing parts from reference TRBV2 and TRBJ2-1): EPEVTQTPSHQVTQMGQEVILRCVPISNHLYFYWYRQILGQKVEFLVSFYNNEISEKSEIFDDQFSVERPDGSNFTLKIRSTKLEDSAMYFCASSIYGNEQFFGPGTRLTVL.

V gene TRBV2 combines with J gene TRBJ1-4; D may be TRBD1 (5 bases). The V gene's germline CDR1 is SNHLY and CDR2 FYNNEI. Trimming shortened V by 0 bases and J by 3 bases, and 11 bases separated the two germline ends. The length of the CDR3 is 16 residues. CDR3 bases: TGTGCCAGCAGTGAAGCGCTGGGGGGAGCTAATGAAAAACTGTTTTTT. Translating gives CASSEALGGANEKLFF.

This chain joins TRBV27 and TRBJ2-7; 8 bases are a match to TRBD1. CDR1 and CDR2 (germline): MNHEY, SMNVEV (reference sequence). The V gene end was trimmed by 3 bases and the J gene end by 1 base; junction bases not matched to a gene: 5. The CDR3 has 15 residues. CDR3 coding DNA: TGTGCCAGCAGTTTTAGCAGGGGGCGTTCCTACGAGCAGTACTTC. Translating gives CASSFSRGRSYEQYF.

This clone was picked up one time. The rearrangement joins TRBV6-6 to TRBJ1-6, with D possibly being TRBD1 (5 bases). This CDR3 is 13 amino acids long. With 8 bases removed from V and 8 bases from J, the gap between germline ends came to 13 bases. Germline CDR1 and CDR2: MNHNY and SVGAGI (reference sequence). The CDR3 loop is CASQGGWDSPLHF. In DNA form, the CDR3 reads TGTGCCAGCCAGGGAGGATGGGATTCACCCCTCCACTTT.

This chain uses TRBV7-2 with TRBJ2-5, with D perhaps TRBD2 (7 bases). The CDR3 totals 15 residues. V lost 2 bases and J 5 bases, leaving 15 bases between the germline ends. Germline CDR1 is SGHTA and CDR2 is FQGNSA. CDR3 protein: CASSLMGGAQETQYF. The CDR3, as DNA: TGTGCCAGCAGCTTAATGGGGGGGGCCCAGGAGACCCAGTACTTC. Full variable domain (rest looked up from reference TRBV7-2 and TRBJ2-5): GAGVSQSPSNKVTEKGKDVELRCDPISGHTALYWYRQSLGQGLEFLIYFQGNSAPDKSGLPSDRFSAERTGGSVSTLTIQRTQQEDSAVYLCASSLMGGAQETQYFGPGTRLLVL.

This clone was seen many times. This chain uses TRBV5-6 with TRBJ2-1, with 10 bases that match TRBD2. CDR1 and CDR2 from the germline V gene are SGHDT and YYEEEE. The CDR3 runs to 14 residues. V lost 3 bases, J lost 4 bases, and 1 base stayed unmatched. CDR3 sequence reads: CASSWTSGYNEQFF. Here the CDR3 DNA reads TGTGCCAGCAGCTGGACTAGCGGATACAATGAGCAGTTCTTC. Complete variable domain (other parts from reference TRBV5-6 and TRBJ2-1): DAGVTQSPTHLIKTRGQQVTLRCSPKSGHDTVSWYQQALGQGPQFIFQYYEEEERQRGNFPDRFSGHQFPNYSSELNVNALLLGDSALYLCASSWTSGYNEQFFGPGTRLTVL.

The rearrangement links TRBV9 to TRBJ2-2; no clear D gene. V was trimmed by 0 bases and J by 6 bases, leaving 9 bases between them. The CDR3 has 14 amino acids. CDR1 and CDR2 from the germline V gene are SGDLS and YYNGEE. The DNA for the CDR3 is TGTGCCAGCAGCGTAGGTGTGGGCGCCGGGGAGCTGTTTTTT. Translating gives CASSVGVGAGELFF.

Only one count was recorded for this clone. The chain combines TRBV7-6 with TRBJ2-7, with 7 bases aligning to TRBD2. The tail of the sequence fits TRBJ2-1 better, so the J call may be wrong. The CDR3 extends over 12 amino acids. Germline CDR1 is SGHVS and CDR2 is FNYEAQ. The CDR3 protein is CASSSLANEQFF. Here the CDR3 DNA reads TGTGCCAGCAGCTCACTAGCGAATGAGCAGTTCTTC.

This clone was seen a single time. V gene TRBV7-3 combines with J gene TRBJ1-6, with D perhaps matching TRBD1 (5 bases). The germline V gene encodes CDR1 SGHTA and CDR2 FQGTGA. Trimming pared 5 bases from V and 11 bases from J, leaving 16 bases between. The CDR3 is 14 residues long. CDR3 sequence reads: CASSLTGVGTPLHF. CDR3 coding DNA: TGTGCCAGCAGCCTTACAGGAGTTGGGACACCCCTCCACTTT.

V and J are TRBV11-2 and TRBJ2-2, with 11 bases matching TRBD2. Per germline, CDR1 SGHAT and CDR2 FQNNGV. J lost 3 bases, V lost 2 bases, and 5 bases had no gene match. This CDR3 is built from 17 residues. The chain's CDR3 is CASSLRTSGGYTGELFF. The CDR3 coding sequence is TGTGCCAGCAGCTTACGTACTAGCGGGGGATACACCGGGGAGCTGTTTTTT.

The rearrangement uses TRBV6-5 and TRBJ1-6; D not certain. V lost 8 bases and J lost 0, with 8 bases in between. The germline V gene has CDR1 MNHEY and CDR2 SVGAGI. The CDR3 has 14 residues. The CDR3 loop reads CASRTSSYNSPLHF. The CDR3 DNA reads TGTGCCAGCCGAACCAGCTCCTATAATTCACCCCTCCACTTT.

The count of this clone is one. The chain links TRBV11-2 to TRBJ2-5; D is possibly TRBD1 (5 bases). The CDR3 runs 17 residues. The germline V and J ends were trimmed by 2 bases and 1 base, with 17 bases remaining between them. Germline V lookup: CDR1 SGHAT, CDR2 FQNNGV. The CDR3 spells CASSLLSRTSPQETQYF. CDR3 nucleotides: TGTGCCAGCAGCTTATTGTCGCGGACATCCCCCCAAGAGACCCAGTACTTC.

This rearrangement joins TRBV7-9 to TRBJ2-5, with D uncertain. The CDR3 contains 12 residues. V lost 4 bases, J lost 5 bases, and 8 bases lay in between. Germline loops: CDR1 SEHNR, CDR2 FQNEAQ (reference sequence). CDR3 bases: TGTGCCAGCAGCTCCGAGTTTGAGACCCAGTACTTC. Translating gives CASSSEFETQYF.

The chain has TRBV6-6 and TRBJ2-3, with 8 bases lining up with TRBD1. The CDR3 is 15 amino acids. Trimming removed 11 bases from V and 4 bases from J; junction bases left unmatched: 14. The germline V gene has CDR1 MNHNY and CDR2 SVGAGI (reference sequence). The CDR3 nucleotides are TGTGCCTCCTGGGCAGGACAGGGATCTGCAGATACGCAGTATTTT. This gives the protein CASWAGQGSADTQYF.